This is a list of T cell receptor beta chains from one sample in a study of blood T cells in healthy people across ages. From the 5' RACE reads, TCRdb called clonotypes with MiXCR, one entry per CDR3 protein. The data contain about 1,800,000 distinct CDR3 sequences, about 28% of them singletons. Specimen: blood. All receptors derive from a woman in her thirties in good health. The CDR3 runs from the conserved cysteine through the conserved F or W. A D gene is named only where the DNA matches it firmly. A clone size is listed for some rows: how often the clone was seen (once, few, many), or a class if it is expanded.

clone_size j_call d_call v_call cdr3_aa cdr3_nt
many TRBJ2-7 TRBD1 TRBV10-3 CAISESGQGSYEQYF TGTGCCATCAGTGAGTCGGGACAGGGATCCTACGAGCAGTACTTC
few TRBJ1-5 NA TRBV29-1 CSVSAGDQPQHF TGCAGCGTTTCCGCCGGGGATCAGCCCCAGCATTTT
many TRBJ1-2 NA TRBV29-1 CSVEDTVILTQLYGYTF TGCAGCGTTGAAGACACAGTGATCCTTACGCAACTATATGGCTACACCTTC
NA TRBJ2-7 NA TRBV13 CASSFRRAEQYF TGTGCCAGCAGCTTTCGCCGTGCCGAGCAGTACTTC
many TRBJ2-7 TRBD2 TRBV20-1 CSARVAGGYEQYF TGCAGTGCTAGAGTAGCGGGAGGCTACGAGCAGTACTTC
few TRBJ2-5 TRBD2 TRBV5-6 CASSELAGADQETQYF TGTGCCAGCAGCGAACTAGCGGGGGCGGATCAAGAGACCCAGTACTTC
NA TRBJ2-5 NA TRBV9 CASSPGPLQIRGQETQYF TGTGCCAGCAGCCCGGGACCCCTACAAATTAGAGGTCAAGAGACCCAGTACTTC
NA TRBJ1-5 NA TRBV12-3/TRBV12-4 CASSLAAGQPQHF TGTGCCAGCAGTTTAGCGGCGGGTCAGCCCCAGCATTTT
NA TRBJ1-6 NA TRBV6-2/TRBV6-3 CASSYPGHTFSPLHF TGTGCCAGCAGTTACCCCGGCCATACGTTTTCACCCCTCCACTTT
NA TRBJ2-3 TRBD2 TRBV9 CASSVVAGGSEDTQYF TGTGCCAGCAGCGTAGTGGCGGGAGGATCAGAAGATACGCAGTATTTT
NA TRBJ1-1 NA TRBV7-2 CASSLESYTEAFF TGTGCCAGCAGCTTAGAAAGCTACACTGAAGCTTTCTTT
NA TRBJ2-2 NA TRBV14 CASSETVNTGELFF TGTGCCAGCAGCGAGACAGTGAACACCGGGGAGCTGTTTTTT
few TRBJ2-1 TRBD2 TRBV20-1 CSASVPSGSDEQFF TGCAGTGCTTCGGTCCCTAGCGGGAGTGATGAGCAGTTCTTC
few TRBJ2-3 TRBD2 TRBV5-1 CASSFSGEYTDTQYF TGCGCCAGCAGCTTTAGCGGGGAGTACACAGATACGCAGTATTTT
NA TRBJ2-1 NA TRBV21-1 CASRAQAGVSNEQFF TGTGCCAGCAGGGCGCAGGCAGGGGTCAGCAATGAGCAGTTCTTC
few TRBJ2-7 TRBD2 TRBV12-3/TRBV12-4 CASSPRPGVAGNYEQYF TGTGCCAGCAGTCCAAGGCCGGGAGTAGCGGGAAACTACGAGCAGTACTTC
NA TRBJ2-1 TRBD2 TRBV20-1 CSARTSGRGNNEQFF TGCAGTGCTAGGACTAGCGGGAGGGGCAACAATGAGCAGTTCTTC
few TRBJ2-4 NA TRBV7-9 CASSFVGGGGKNIQYF TGTGCCAGCAGCTTTGTGGGGGGCGGTGGCAAAAACATTCAGTACTTC
NA TRBJ2-3 NA TRBV9 CASSDEYGISSDTQYF TGTGCCAGCAGCGACGAGTATGGGATCTCCTCAGATACGCAGTATTTT
many TRBJ2-7 TRBD1 TRBV28 CASIQGASNTAQYF TGTGCCAGCATTCAGGGGGCCTCCAATACCGCGCAGTACTTC
few TRBJ2-5 TRBD2 TRBV15 CATSDTSGAETQYF TGTGCCACCAGCGACACTAGCGGGGCGGAGACCCAGTACTTC
NA TRBJ2-3 NA TRBV5-1 CASSMGGAASADTQYF TGCGCCAGCTCGATGGGGGGGGCAGCTAGCGCAGATACGCAGTATTTT
NA TRBJ1-2 NA TRBV5-1 CASKAWIVAGDVGYTF TGCGCCAGCAAAGCTTGGATAGTAGCAGGAGACGTCGGCTACACCTTC
NA TRBJ1-1 NA TRBV20-1 CRARDPQANTEAFF TGCAGGGCTAGAGATCCGCAGGCGAACACTGAAGCTTTCTTT
NA TRBJ2-1 NA TRBV14 CATSQKVLAVWNEQFF TGTGCCACCAGCCAAAAGGTCCTAGCTGTATGGAATGAGCAGTTCTTC
few TRBJ1-5 NA TRBV19 CASSIMQGSNQPQHF TGTGCCAGTAGTATAATGCAGGGAAGCAATCAGCCCCAGCATTTT
NA TRBJ1-5 NA TRBV5-5 CASSPIGREAQHF TGTGCCAGCAGCCCCATCGGACGGGAGGCCCAGCATTTT
NA TRBJ1-6 TRBD1 TRBV12-5 CASGLDRGSPLHF TGTGCTAGTGGTTTGGACAGGGGTTCACCCCTCCACTTT
many TRBJ2-4 NA TRBV29-1 CSVGSFEKNIQYF TGCAGCGTAGGGAGTTTCGAAAAAAACATTCAGTACTTC
few TRBJ1-1 NA TRBV15 CATSRDLLANTEAFF TGTGCCACCAGCAGAGATCTTTTGGCGAACACTGAAGCTTTCTTT
NA TRBJ2-2 NA TRBV7-2 CASSLGGRPGELFF TGTGCCAGCAGCCTCGGGGGCAGACCGGGGGAGCTGTTTTTT
few TRBJ1-1 NA TRBV24-1 CAASDLKGTEAFF TGTGCCGCCAGTGATTTAAAGGGCACTGAAGCTTTCTTT
NA TRBJ2-7 NA TRBV5-1 CASRRDLRGEQYF TGCGCCAGCAGACGGGACCTCCGGGGCGAGCAGTACTTC
many TRBJ2-5 NA TRBV10-3 CAISSGVEETQYF TGTGCCATCAGCTCGGGGGTCGAGGAGACCCAGTACTTC
NA TRBJ2-1 TRBD1 TRBV5-6 CASSQDRELYNEQFF TGTGCCAGCAGCCAGGACAGGGAACTCTACAATGAGCAGTTCTTC
few TRBJ2-7 NA TRBV5-1 CASSLGAWVPSYEQYF TGCGCCAGCAGCTTGGGGGCGTGGGTGCCTTCCTACGAGCAGTACTTC
few TRBJ2-6 NA TRBV29-1 CSVGSNGEANVLTF TGCAGCGTTGGGTCTAATGGAGAGGCCAACGTCCTGACTTTC
NA TRBJ1-1 NA TRBV7-9 CASSPIQGWGVNTEAFF TGTGCCAGCAGCCCGATACAGGGATGGGGAGTAAACACTGAAGCTTTCTTT
NA TRBJ2-5 TRBD1 TRBV6-4 CANSDLQGVRQYF TGTGCCAACAGTGACTTGCAGGGGGTTCGACAGTACTTC
many TRBJ2-3 TRBD1 TRBV6-6 CASSSNRDRGSAQYF TGTGCCAGCAGTTCAAACCGGGACAGGGGATCGGCGCAGTATTTT
once TRBJ1-4 TRBD1 TRBV20-1 CSAEGRDRARTNEKLFF TGCAGTGCTGAAGGCCGGGACAGGGCTCGAACTAATGAAAAACTGTTTTTT
NA TRBJ1-5 NA TRBV20-1 CSANGQGNQPQHF TGCAGTGCTAACGGTCAGGGGAATCAGCCCCAGCATTTT
many TRBJ2-1 TRBD2 TRBV4-3 CASSSRLLAEYNEQFF TGCGCCAGCAGCTCCCGGTTGCTAGCGGAGTACAATGAGCAGTTCTTC
few TRBJ2-3 NA TRBV4-1 CASSQDADASTDTQYF TGCGCCAGCAGCCAAGACGCAGACGCTAGCACAGATACGCAGTATTTT
NA TRBJ1-1 NA TRBV5-4 CSSSLSPDNTEAFF TGTTCCAGCAGCTTGAGTCCAGACAACACTGAAGCTTTCTTT
NA TRBJ1-3 NA TRBV28 CASISRNSGNTIYF TGTGCCAGCATCTCGAGAAACTCTGGAAACACCATATATTTT
many TRBJ2-5 NA TRBV10-3 CAISDMETQYF TGTGCCATCAGTGATATGGAGACCCAGTACTTC
few TRBJ2-5 NA TRBV13 CASRLAGGQREQYF TGTGCCAGCAGACTAGCAGGGGGACAGCGGGAGCAGTACTTC
few TRBJ1-2 NA TRBV27 CASSPRAGRVAYGYTF TGTGCCAGCAGCCCACGAGCGGGCAGGGTAGCATATGGCTACACCTTC
few TRBJ1-1 NA TRBV5-1 CASSFRPLVGTEAFF TGCGCCAGCAGCTTCCGGCCTCTTGTGGGAACTGAAGCTTTCTTT
NA TRBJ1-5 TRBD1 TRBV25-1 CASSSLTGTGVGQPQHF TGTGCCAGCAGTTCTCTTACCGGGACAGGGGTGGGTCAGCCCCAGCATTTT
NA TRBJ2-1 NA TRBV27 CASSLSGPFTYNEQFF TGTGCCAGCAGTTTGAGCGGTCCGTTCACCTACAATGAGCAGTTCTTC
many TRBJ2-1 NA TRBV7-2 CASSPLREQFF TGTGCCAGCAGCCCCTTGAGGGAGCAGTTCTTC
NA TRBJ2-4 NA TRBV20-1 CSARDIRRGEAQYF TGCAGTGCTCGGGACATCCGGAGGGGAGAGGCCCAGTACTTC
few TRBJ1-6 NA TRBV5-5 CASSLGGPYNSPLHF TGTGCCAGCAGCTTGGGGGGGCCTTATAATTCACCCCTCCACTTT
NA TRBJ2-7 TRBD1 TRBV10-1 CASSETGGYNEQYF TGCGCCAGCAGTGAGACAGGGGGCTACAATGAGCAGTACTTC
NA TRBJ2-2 TRBD1 TRBV4-2 CASSPDRVNTGELFF TGTGCCAGCAGCCCCGACAGGGTGAACACCGGGGAGCTGTTTTTT
NA TRBJ1-4 NA TRBV28 CASSPLAGRRSKLFF TGTGCCAGCAGCCCACTCGCCGGGCGCAGGTCGAAACTGTTTTTT
many TRBJ2-5 TRBD1 TRBV14 CASSPGQGIETQYF TGTGCCAGCAGCCCGGGACAGGGCATAGAGACCCAGTACTTC
NA TRBJ2-1 NA TRBV27 CASKGLVALGEQFF TGTGCCAGCAAGGGCCTAGTCGCCCTGGGGGAGCAGTTCTTC